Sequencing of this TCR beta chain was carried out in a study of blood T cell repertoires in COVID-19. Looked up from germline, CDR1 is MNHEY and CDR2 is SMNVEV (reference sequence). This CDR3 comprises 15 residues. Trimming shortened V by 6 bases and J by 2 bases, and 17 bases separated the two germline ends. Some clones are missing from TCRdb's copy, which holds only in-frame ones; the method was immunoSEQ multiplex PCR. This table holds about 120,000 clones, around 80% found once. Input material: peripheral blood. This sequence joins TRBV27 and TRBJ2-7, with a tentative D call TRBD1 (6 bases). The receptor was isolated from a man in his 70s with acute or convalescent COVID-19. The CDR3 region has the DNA TGTGCCAGCAGCCGACCCTCGGCAGGGGCCTACGAGCAGTACTTC. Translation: CASSRPSAGAYEQYF.